This TCR beta chain was observed in a study of cytomegalovirus exposure and HLA in healthy donors. General study points: Several of the most significant clusters appeared, in a later analysis, to be linked to common viral pathogens. In a later analysis, the majority of CMV-associated beta chains seemingly showed HLA restriction.

These donors counted as nominally healthy when sampled, but unrecorded immune exposures were likely. Concerning this clone itself: The antigen remains unidentified.

Germline assignment: CDR1 SGHRS and CDR2 YFSETQ. J lost 8 bases, V lost 4 bases, and 9 bases had no gene match. There are 16 residues in the CDR3. In the PCR, 60 Vbeta and 13 Jbeta primers were used. Using immunoSEQ multiplex PCR, the repertoire was profiled, and TCRdb retains in-frame clones only, with some absent. In all, the sample yields approximately 110,000 clones. This chain uses TRBV5-1 with TRBJ2-1, with 13 positions matching TRBD2. This sequence was found in a young man in good health and CMV-seronegative. The sequenced material came from PBMCs. The CDR3 sequence: CASSTRTSGSKDEQFF. The DNA for the CDR3 is TGCGCCAGCAGCACGAGGACTAGCGGGAGTAAAGATGAGCAGTTCTTC.